A selection of T cell receptor beta chains follows, all from one sample in a study of cytomegalovirus exposure and HLA in healthy donors. The assay was immunoSEQ multiplex PCR, and TCRdb's table has in-frame clones only and misses some. The table records 150,000 to 200,000 clones, over 60% of them present only once. Sequencing input: PBMCs. The receptors derive from a woman aged 25-40 years in good health and CMV-seronegative. The CDR3 runs from the conserved cysteine through the conserved F or W. D genes are given only for firm matches. Size is omitted from some rows. Given values are once, few, many or a class for expanded clones.

v_call: TRBV28; j_call: TRBJ1-5; clone_size: -; d_call: -; cdr3_nt: TGTGCCAGCACCGCGACAGGTGAGCCCCAGCATTTT; cdr3_aa: CASTATGEPQHF
v_call: TRBV6-1; j_call: TRBJ2-7; clone_size: once; d_call: -; cdr3_nt: TGTGCCAGCAGTGAACAATACGAGCAGTACTTC; cdr3_aa: CASSEQYEQYF
v_call: TRBV19; j_call: TRBJ2-1; clone_size: -; d_call: TRBD2; cdr3_nt: TGTGCCAGTAGTCCTCTAGCGGGGGGGCTGGGATTAGATGAGCAGTTCTTC; cdr3_aa: CASSPLAGGLGLDEQFF
v_call: TRBV4-3; j_call: TRBJ2-1; clone_size: -; d_call: -; cdr3_nt: TGCGCCAGCAGCCAAGATAAAGGGAGCTCCTACAATGAGCAGTTCTTC; cdr3_aa: CASSQDKGSSYNEQFF
v_call: TRBV27; j_call: TRBJ2-2; clone_size: once; d_call: -; cdr3_nt: TGTGCCACTGCAGTATCGAACACCGGGGAGCTGTTTTTT; cdr3_aa: CATAVSNTGELFF
v_call: TRBV28; j_call: TRBJ2-1; clone_size: -; d_call: TRBD1; cdr3_nt: TGTGCCAGCAGGAACACAGGGGTCCAATTCAATGAGCAGTTCTTC; cdr3_aa: CASRNTGVQFNEQFF
v_call: TRBV28; j_call: TRBJ2-7; clone_size: -; d_call: TRBD2; cdr3_nt: TGTGCCAGCACTCTTGGCGGGAGTAGGTACGAGCAGTACTTC; cdr3_aa: CASTLGGSRYEQYF
v_call: TRBV7-2; j_call: TRBJ1-2; clone_size: -; d_call: TRBD1; cdr3_nt: TGTGCCAGCAGCTCCCGGGACAGTCATGGCTACACCTTC; cdr3_aa: CASSSRDSHGYTF
v_call: TRBV6-6; j_call: TRBJ2-7; clone_size: -; d_call: -; cdr3_nt: TGTGCCAGCACCCCTCCAGGGGCCTACGAGCAGTACTTC; cdr3_aa: CASTPPGAYEQYF
v_call: TRBV7-3; j_call: TRBJ1-1; clone_size: -; d_call: TRBD1; cdr3_nt: TGTGCCAGCAGCTTAAGTACAGGGGGAAGTCACACTGAAGCTTTCTTT; cdr3_aa: CASSLSTGGSHTEAFF
v_call: TRBV5-4; j_call: TRBJ2-7; clone_size: -; d_call: -; cdr3_nt: TGTGCCAGCAGCTTGGAAAGCTACGAGCAGTACTTC; cdr3_aa: CASSLESYEQYF
v_call: TRBV7-3; j_call: TRBJ1-5; clone_size: once; d_call: -; cdr3_nt: TGTGCCAGCAGCTTAAACAGGGACAATCAGCCCCAGCATTTT; cdr3_aa: CASSLNRDNQPQHF
v_call: TRBV13; j_call: TRBJ2-3; clone_size: -; d_call: TRBD2; cdr3_nt: TGTGCCAGCAGCCCCGTGCGGGGGGATAATACGCAGTATTTT; cdr3_aa: CASSPVRGDNTQYF
v_call: TRBV28; j_call: TRBJ2-7; clone_size: -; d_call: -; cdr3_nt: TGTGCCAGCAGTTTTATATCCTACGAGCAGTACTTC; cdr3_aa: CASSFISYEQYF
v_call: TRBV7-9; j_call: TRBJ1-3; clone_size: -; d_call: -; cdr3_nt: TGTGCCAGCATAAAAGGGACAAATCTCTCTGGAAACACCATATATTTT; cdr3_aa: CASIKGTNLSGNTIYF
v_call: TRBV4-2; j_call: TRBJ1-2; clone_size: -; d_call: TRBD1; cdr3_nt: TGTGCCAGCAGCCAAGAAGCAGGGGGCGCGGACTATGGCTACACCTTC; cdr3_aa: CASSQEAGGADYGYTF
v_call: TRBV27; j_call: TRBJ2-7; clone_size: -; d_call: -; cdr3_nt: TGTGCCAGCAGTCACCGGGACTTAACCTACGAGCAGTACTTC; cdr3_aa: CASSHRDLTYEQYF
v_call: TRBV7-2; j_call: TRBJ2-3; clone_size: few; d_call: -; cdr3_nt: TGTGCCAGCAGCTCCCGTCCCCGGAGCACAGATACGCAGTATTTT; cdr3_aa: CASSSRPRSTDTQYF
v_call: TRBV19; j_call: TRBJ2-5; clone_size: few; d_call: -; cdr3_nt: TGTGCCAGTGGAAAAGACAGTGCACAAGAGACCCAGTACTTC; cdr3_aa: CASGKDSAQETQYF
v_call: TRBV6-6; j_call: TRBJ2-5; clone_size: -; d_call: TRBD1; cdr3_nt: TGTGCCAGCAGTAGGCAGGGGGAGGAGACCCAGTACTTC; cdr3_aa: CASSRQGEETQYF
v_call: TRBV28; j_call: TRBJ1-2; clone_size: -; d_call: -; cdr3_nt: TGTGCCAGCAGGGTATCAGGGCAATCTGGAGGCTACACCTTC; cdr3_aa: CASRVSGQSGGYTF
v_call: TRBV27; j_call: TRBJ2-1; clone_size: -; d_call: -; cdr3_nt: TGTGCCAGCAGTTTATTTCGGACTACTAACAATGAGCAGTTCTTC; cdr3_aa: CASSLFRTTNNEQFF
v_call: TRBV2; j_call: TRBJ2-5; clone_size: few; d_call: -; cdr3_nt: TGTGCCAGCAGTGAATGGGGCAGTCAAGAGACCCAGTACTTC; cdr3_aa: CASSEWGSQETQYF
v_call: TRBV10-3; j_call: TRBJ2-2; clone_size: -; d_call: TRBD2; cdr3_nt: TGTGCCATCAGTGAGTCACTAGCGGGAGCCGCCGGGGAGCTGTTTTTT; cdr3_aa: CAISESLAGAAGELFF
v_call: TRBV25-1; j_call: TRBJ1-2; clone_size: -; d_call: TRBD1; cdr3_nt: TGTGCCAGCAGTGAAAATCGTGGGACAGGGTATGGCTACACCTTC; cdr3_aa: CASSENRGTGYGYTF
v_call: TRBV29-1; j_call: TRBJ2-5; clone_size: -; d_call: TRBD2; cdr3_nt: TGCAGCGTTGAATTAGCGGGGGTACAAGAGACCCAGTACTTC; cdr3_aa: CSVELAGVQETQYF
v_call: TRBV15; j_call: TRBJ1-1; clone_size: -; d_call: TRBD1; cdr3_nt: TGTGCCACCAGCGGACAGGGCCCTGAAGCTTTCTTT; cdr3_aa: CATSGQGPEAFF
v_call: TRBV5-1; j_call: TRBJ1-2; clone_size: -; d_call: -; cdr3_nt: TGCGCCAGCAGTCAAGGCTGGCAGCGGTACTATGGCTACACCTTC; cdr3_aa: CASSQGWQRYYGYTF
v_call: TRBV4-2; j_call: TRBJ2-2; clone_size: -; d_call: TRBD2; cdr3_nt: TGTGCCAGCAGCCGAGGGAGGGTAAACACCGGGGAGCTGTTTTTT; cdr3_aa: CASSRGRVNTGELFF
v_call: TRBV12-2; j_call: TRBJ1-2; clone_size: -; d_call: -; cdr3_nt: TGTGCAAGTCGCCCGAGCGGGGGGGTTTGTGGCTACACCTTC; cdr3_aa: CASRPSGGVCGYTF
v_call: TRBV18; j_call: TRBJ2-3; clone_size: -; d_call: TRBD2; cdr3_nt: TGTGCCAGCTCACCCGGGGGGGGCCCAGATACGCAGTATTTT; cdr3_aa: CASSPGGGPDTQYF
v_call: TRBV2; j_call: TRBJ2-1; clone_size: -; d_call: -; cdr3_nt: TGTGCCAGCATTACGGAGAGCAGAAGTGAGCAGTTCTTC; cdr3_aa: CASITESRSEQFF
v_call: TRBV25-1; j_call: TRBJ2-5; clone_size: -; d_call: TRBD2; cdr3_nt: TGTGCCAGCAGTGTGTTTGGGGAGGGAGGAGAGACCCAGTACTTC; cdr3_aa: CASSVFGEGGETQYF